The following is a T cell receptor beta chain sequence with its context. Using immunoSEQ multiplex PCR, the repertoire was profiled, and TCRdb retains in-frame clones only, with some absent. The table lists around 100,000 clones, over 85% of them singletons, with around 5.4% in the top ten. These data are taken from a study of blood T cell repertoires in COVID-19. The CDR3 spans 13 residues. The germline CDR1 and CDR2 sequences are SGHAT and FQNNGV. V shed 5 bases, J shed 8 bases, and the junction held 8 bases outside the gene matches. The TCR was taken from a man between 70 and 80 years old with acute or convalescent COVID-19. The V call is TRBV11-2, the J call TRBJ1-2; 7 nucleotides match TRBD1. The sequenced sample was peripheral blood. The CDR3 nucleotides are TGTGCCAGCAGCCCTATAGGGGGCGCGGGCTACACCTTC. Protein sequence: CASSPIGGAGYTF.